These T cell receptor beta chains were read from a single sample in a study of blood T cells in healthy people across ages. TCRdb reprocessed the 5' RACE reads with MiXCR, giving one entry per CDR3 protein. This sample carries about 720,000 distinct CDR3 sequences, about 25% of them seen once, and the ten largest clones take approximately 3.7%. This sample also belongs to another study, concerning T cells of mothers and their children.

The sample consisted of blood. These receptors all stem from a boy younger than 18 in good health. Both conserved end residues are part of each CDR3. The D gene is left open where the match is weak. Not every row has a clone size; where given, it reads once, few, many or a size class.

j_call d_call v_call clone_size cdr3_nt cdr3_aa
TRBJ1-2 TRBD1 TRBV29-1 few TGCAGCGTTTTACCGGGACAGGGGTATGGCTACACCTTC CSVLPGQGYGYTF
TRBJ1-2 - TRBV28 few TGTGCCAGCAGTTTATCCGACGGGGACTATGGCTACACCTTC CASSLSDGDYGYTF
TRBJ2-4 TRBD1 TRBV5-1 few TGCGCCAGCAGCCAACTCGGGACAGGGGATTATTGGGCCAAAAACATTCAGTACTTC CASSQLGTGDYWAKNIQYF
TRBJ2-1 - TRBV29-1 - TGCAGCGCGGATACGGGACACAACAATGAGCAGTTCTTC CSADTGHNNEQFF
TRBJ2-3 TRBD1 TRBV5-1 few TGCGCCAGCAGCTTTAGTGACAGGGGGAGCGCAGATACGCAGTATTTT CASSFSDRGSADTQYF
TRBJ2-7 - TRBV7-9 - TGTGCCAGCAGCTTGGCAGGGATTTACGAGCAGTACTTC CASSLAGIYEQYF
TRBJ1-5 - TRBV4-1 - TGCGCCAGCAGCCAAGTCCTGGATAGCAATCAGCCCCAGCATTTT CASSQVLDSNQPQHF
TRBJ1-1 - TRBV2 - TGTGCCAGCAGTACACAGAACACTGAAGCTTTCTTT CASSTQNTEAFF
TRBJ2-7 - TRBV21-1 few TGTGCCAGCAGCCAGGGTAGGGAGCAGTACTTC CASSQGREQYF
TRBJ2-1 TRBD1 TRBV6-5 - TGTGCCAGCAGACCTACAGGGGGATCGAACAATGAGCAGTTCTTC CASRPTGGSNNEQFF
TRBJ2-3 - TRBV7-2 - TGTGCCAGCAGCACAACGACTAGTTCCGATACGCAGTATTTT CASSTTTSSDTQYF
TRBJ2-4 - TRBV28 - TGTGCCAGCAGTATTAGGGACACCTCTTTCATTCAGTACTTC CASSIRDTSFIQYF
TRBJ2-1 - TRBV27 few TGTGCCAGCAGTCTCCGGGTATGGGATGAGCAGTTCTTC CASSLRVWDEQFF
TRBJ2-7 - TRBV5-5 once TGTGCCAGCAGCTCCGATCGGACGGGAGCCTACGAGCAGTACTTC CASSSDRTGAYEQYF
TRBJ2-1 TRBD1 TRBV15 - TGTGCCACCAGTGATACAGGGGTCTCCTACAATGAGCAGTTCTTC CATSDTGVSYNEQFF
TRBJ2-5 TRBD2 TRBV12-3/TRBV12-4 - TGTGCCAGCAGTGGGACTAGCCAACGACCCCAAGAGACCCAGTACTTC CASSGTSQRPQETQYF
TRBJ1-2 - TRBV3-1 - TGTGCCAGCAGCCAAGATTCGGGCGGAGGCTACACCTTC CASSQDSGGGYTF
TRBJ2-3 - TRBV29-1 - TGCAGCGTTGTTCGAGGGGAGAGAGCAGATACGCAGTATTTT CSVVRGERADTQYF
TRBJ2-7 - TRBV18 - TGTGCCAGCTCACCGGTAGGGCCCCACGAGCAGTACTTC CASSPVGPHEQYF
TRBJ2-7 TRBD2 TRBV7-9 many TGTGCCAGCAGCTTTCCGGGACTAGCGGGAGTTTACGAGCAGTACTTC CASSFPGLAGVYEQYF
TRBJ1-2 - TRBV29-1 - TGCAGCGTTGTCCTAGCCTCTGAAGTGGGCAACTCCGGCTACACCTTC CSVVLASEVGNSGYTF
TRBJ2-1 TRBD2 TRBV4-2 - TGTGCCAGCAGCCAAGATCCCACTAGCGGGTATACCTACAATGAGCAGTTCTTC CASSQDPTSGYTYNEQFF
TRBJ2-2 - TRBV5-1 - TGCGCCAGCAGCTTGCTGGGGGCTGGTGGCGGGGAGCTGTTTTTT CASSLLGAGGGELFF
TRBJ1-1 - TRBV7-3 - TGTGCCAGCAGCTTAAATGGGGGGGGCCCTGAAGCTTTCTTT CASSLNGGGPEAFF
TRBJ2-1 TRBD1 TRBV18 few TGTGCCAGCTCGCCGGACAGGGAACAGTTCTTC CASSPDREQFF
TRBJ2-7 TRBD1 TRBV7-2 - TGTGCCAGCAGCTCGTGGACAGGGAACAACGAGCAGTACTTC CASSSWTGNNEQYF
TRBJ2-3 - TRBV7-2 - TGTGCCAGCAGCTTATATCCCCGCACAGATACGCAGTATTTT CASSLYPRTDTQYF
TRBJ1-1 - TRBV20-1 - TGCAGTGCTAGGGTTCCAGGAGGGAACACTGAAGCTTTCTTT CSARVPGGNTEAFF
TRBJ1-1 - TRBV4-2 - TGTGCCAGCAGCCAAGATGTTGTGGCTGAAGCTTTCTTT CASSQDVVAEAFF
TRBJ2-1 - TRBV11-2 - TGTGCCAGCAGCTTAGATGGCCTATACAATGAGCAGTTCTTC CASSLDGLYNEQFF
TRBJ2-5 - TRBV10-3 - TGTGCCATCAGTGAGTTCCAGGGGGAGACCCAGTACTTC CAISEFQGETQYF
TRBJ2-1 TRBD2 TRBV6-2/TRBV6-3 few TGTGCCAGCAGTTCCGCTACTAGCGGGAGAAACTACAATGAGCAGTTCTTC CASSSATSGRNYNEQFF
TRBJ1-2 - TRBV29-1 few TGCAGCGTTGATGGGGGGGACGGTTATGGCTACACCTTC CSVDGGDGYGYTF